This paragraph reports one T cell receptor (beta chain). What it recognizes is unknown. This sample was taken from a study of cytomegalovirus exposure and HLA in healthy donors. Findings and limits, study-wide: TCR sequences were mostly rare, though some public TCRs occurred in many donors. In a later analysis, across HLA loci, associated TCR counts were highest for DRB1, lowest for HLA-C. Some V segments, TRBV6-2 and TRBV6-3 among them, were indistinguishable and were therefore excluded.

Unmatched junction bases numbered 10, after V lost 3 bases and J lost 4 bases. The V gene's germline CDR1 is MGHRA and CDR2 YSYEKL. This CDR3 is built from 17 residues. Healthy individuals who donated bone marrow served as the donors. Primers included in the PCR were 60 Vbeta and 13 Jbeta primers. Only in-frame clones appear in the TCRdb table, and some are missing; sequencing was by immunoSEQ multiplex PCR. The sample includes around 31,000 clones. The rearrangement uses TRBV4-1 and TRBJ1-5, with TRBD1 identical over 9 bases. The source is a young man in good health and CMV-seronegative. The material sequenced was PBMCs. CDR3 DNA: TGCGCCAGCAGCCATTCGGAGACAGGGGGTCTTAATCAGCCCCAGCATTTT. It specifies CASSHSETGGLNQPQHF.